This T cell receptor (beta chain) was recorded in a study of T and B cells in COVID-19 patients. Per the germline V gene, CDR1 is SGHDN and CDR2 is FVKESK. Trimming pared 3 bases from V and 5 bases from J, leaving 14 bases between. This CDR3 has 15 residues. Multiplex PCR with BIOMED2 TRB-A/B primer pools amplified TRB rearrangements. MiXCR, applied by TCRdb to the multiplex PCR reads, yields one record per CDR3 protein. The data contain around 15,000 distinct CDR3 sequences, approximately 30% of them seen just once; the ten biggest clones take up approximately 6.3%. From blood, roughly 220-550 ng of genomic DNA served as TRB template. Remarks on this clonotype: Its antigen remains unidentified.

Study observations and caveats: Few blood samples existed from mildly ill patients during symptoms or early in severe cases. Patients with COVID-19 reportedly showed strongly skewed T cell receptor beta variable and joining gene usage.

Sequencing was done on a sample of blood. This sequence originates from a human donor who had recovered from COVID-19. The chain joins TRBV14 to TRBJ1-5; D might be TRBD1 (5 bases). The CDR3 here is CASSQRIRGDQPQHF. In DNA form, the CDR3 reads TGTGCCAGCAGCCAGAGAATAAGGGGCGATCAGCCCCAGCATTTT.